This T cell receptor (beta chain) was sequenced in a study of T cell responses to AZD1222 COVID-19 vaccine. Repertoires were generated with immunoSEQ multiplex PCR, while TCRdb's copy carries only in-frame clones and drops some. The sample consists of around 170,000 clones, roughly 90% of them appearing once. General study results and limits: There were mostly white British donors and more females than males, and clonal diversity was possibly underestimated.

Comments on this clone: The antigen is unknown.

The sequencing here drew on peripheral blood, taken on day 0 of AZD1222 vaccination. The receptor's source is an adult in good health.

The CDR3 reads CASSPTRDRGLEQYF. Here the CDR3 DNA reads TGTGCCAGCAGCCCTACTCGGGACAGGGGGTTAGAGCAGTACTTC. This chain joins TRBV28 and TRBJ2-7; 11 bases match TRBD1. This CDR3 spans 15 amino acids. Germline V CDR1 and CDR2: MDHEN, SYDVKM. The ends lost 6 bases at V and 7 bases at J; junction bases unmatched: 11.